A single sample gave rise to the 13 T cell receptor beta chains below, sequenced in a study of neurological immune-mediated disorders. TCRdb re-derived calls from the 5' RACE reads in MiXCR, one entry per CDR3 protein. The sample shows some 66,000 distinct CDR3 sequences, approximately 4.1% of them seen only once. The material sequenced was PBMCs. These receptors were obtained from a man aged 50 or older with multiple sclerosis.

The chain employs TRBV11-2 and TRBJ2-2; D possibly uses TRBD1 or TRBD2 (5 bases each). This CDR3 region has 15 residues. Germline V gene data show CDR1 as SGHAT and CDR2 as FQNNGV. V lost 5 bases, J lost 2 bases, and 12 bases lay in between. The CDR3, as DNA: TGTGCCAGCAGCGGGGACCGATTAAACACCGGGGAGCTGTTTTTT. Protein product: CASSGDRLNTGELFF.

This clonotype was found many times. V usage is TRBV12-3 or TRBV12-4 and J usage is TRBJ2-1, with 7 bases lining up with TRBD1. This CDR3 has 14 residues. The ends lost 6 bases at V and 0 bases at J; junction bases unmatched: 2. The CDR3 DNA reads TGTGCCAGCAGGGGACAGAACTCCTACAATGAGCAGTTCTTC. It yields the protein CASRGQNSYNEQFF.

This clonotype was seen many times. The genes are TRBV20-1 and TRBJ1-1; possibly TRBD1 for D (5 bases). From germline, CDR1 is DFQATT and CDR2 SNEGSKA (reference sequence). V was clipped by 3 bases and J by 6 bases, with 17 bases between them. The CDR3 sequence is 14 residues long. CDR3 nucleotides: TGCAGTGCTAGCCCCACAGGTACCGGGGCTGAAGCTTTCTTT. Protein product: CSASPTGTGAEAFF.

This clonotype was recorded many times. CDR3 sequence: CASSPVYPSTDTQYF. The CDR3 DNA follows: TGTGCCAGCTCACCGGTCTATCCTAGCACAGATACGCAGTATTTT. The chain carries TRBV18 and TRBJ2-3; D not certain. Trimming removed 3 bases from V and 0 bases from J, with 10 bases in between. The CDR3 totals 15 residues. Germline lookup yields CDR1 KGHSH and CDR2 LQKENI.

This clonotype was picked up many times. Here the CDR3 DNA reads TGCGCCAGCCGGGCGCAGGAAAACACCGGGGAGCTGTTTTTT. Encoded protein: CASRAQENTGELFF. The V call is TRBV5-1, the J call TRBJ2-2; D is undetermined. Germline values: CDR1 SGHRS, CDR2 YFSETQ. The CDR3 loop spans 14 amino acids. Trimming removed 7 bases at V and 2 bases at J, with 12 bases between.

This clonotype was found many times. The rearrangement uses TRBV12-3 or TRBV12-4 and TRBJ2-1; D gene unclear. Trimming took 8 bases from V and 9 from J, leaving 14 bases between them. This CDR3 comprises 12 residues. The CDR3 nucleotides are TGTGCCAGCCTATCTTTCTACGGTGAGCAGTTCTTC. It specifies CASLSFYGEQFF.

This clonotype was seen repeatedly, ten times or more. At one end, the junction sequence differs from germline, possibly due to a read error. V and J are TRBV20-1 and TRBJ1-6; maybe TRBD1 (6 bases). Germline assignment: CDR1 DFQATT and CDR2 SNEGSKA (reference sequence). This CDR3 comprises 13 residues. CDR3 residues: CSARWTANSPLNF. CDR3 bases: TGCAGTGCTCGTTGGACAGCTAATTCACCCCTCAACTTT.

This clonotype was seen ten or more times. The chain links TRBV2 to TRBJ1-6; D call uncertain. From germline, CDR1 is SNHLY and CDR2 FYNNEI. This CDR3 spans 15 amino acids. Between the trimmed V and J ends, which lost 6 bases and 7 bases, there was a span of 16 bases. CDR3 coding DNA: TGTGCCAGCAGACCCACAGAGAACGCGAATTCACCCCTCCACTTT. Its translation is CASRPTENANSPLHF.

The CDR3 loop is CASSLRTSADTQYF. The CDR3 coding sequence is TGTGCCAGCAGCCTTAGGACTAGCGCAGATACGCAGTATTTT. The chain recombines TRBV5-4 with TRBJ2-3; the match to TRBD2 covers 9 bases. V shed 4 bases, J shed 4 bases, and the junction held 4 bases outside the gene matches. This CDR3 is 14 amino acids long. Per the germline V gene, CDR1 is SGHNT and CDR2 is YYREEE (reference sequence).

Points on this clonotype: The CDR3 does not close with the conserved phenylalanine or tryptophan, likely indicating a read error. The chain recombines TRBV6-6 with TRBJ2-7, with D unresolved. The CDR3 is 14 amino acids. Trimming shortened V by 2 bases and J by 3 bases, and 11 bases separated the two germline ends. Germline V gene sequence: CDR1 MNHNY, CDR2 SVGAGI (reference sequence). The CDR3 loop is CASSYPESNYEQYY. In DNA, the CDR3 is TGTGCCAGCAGTTACCCGGAAAGTAACTACGAGCAGTACTAC.

The chain recombines TRBV11-2 with TRBJ2-3; 12 bases are a match to TRBD2. Germline assignment: CDR1 SGHAT and CDR2 FQNNGV. V lost 0 bases, J lost 7 bases, and 8 bases stayed unmatched. The CDR3 runs to 17 residues. In DNA, the CDR3 is TGTGCCAGCAGCTTAGACCCGACTAGCGGGGGCACTCATACGCAGTATTTT. Its translation: CASSLDPTSGGTHTQYF.

The sample holds many counts of this clonotype. CDR3 protein: CASREQGQLYGYTF. In nucleotides, the CDR3 is TGTGCCAGCAGGGAACAGGGGCAACTCTATGGCTACACCTTC. The gene calls are TRBV9 and TRBJ1-2, with 7 bases that match TRBD1. The ends lost 5 bases at V and 4 bases at J; junction bases unmatched: 8. CDR3 length: 14 amino acids. Looked up from germline, CDR1 is SGDLS and CDR2 is YYNGEE.

This clonotype was detected a few times. A read error may explain this, as a much larger clone is one base away. Likely a read error: the CDR3 ends without its conserved phenylalanine or tryptophan. The V gene is TRBV29-1, the J gene TRBJ1-3; D uncertain. Germline lookup yields CDR1 SQVTM and CDR2 ANQGSEA. The V gene lost 0 bases and the J gene lost 0 bases, with 6 bases spanning the gap. The CDR3 has 14 residues. The CDR3 protein is CSVEESSSGNTIYV. In DNA, the CDR3 is TGCAGCGTTGAAGAGTCTAGCTCTGGAAACACCATATATGTT.